The subject of this entry is one T cell receptor (beta chain). The repertoire was sequenced with immunoSEQ multiplex PCR; TCRdb's copy has only in-frame clones and lacks some. The sample lists tens of thousands of clones, about 94% occurring once. The source of the sample is a study of technical replicates of blood from several donors. The germline V gene has CDR1 SNHLY and CDR2 FYNNEI. J gave up 2 bases and V 11 bases, and 10 bases lay outside the gene matches. This CDR3 contains 14 residues. The specimen sequenced was T cells isolated from PBMCs. This TCR came from a human donor in good health. This chain joins TRBV2 and TRBJ2-3; 7 bases are shared with TRBD1. The CDR3 is CASSRDSNTDTQYF. The CDR3 coding sequence is TGTGCCTCATCCCGGGACAGTAACACAGATACGCAGTATTTT.